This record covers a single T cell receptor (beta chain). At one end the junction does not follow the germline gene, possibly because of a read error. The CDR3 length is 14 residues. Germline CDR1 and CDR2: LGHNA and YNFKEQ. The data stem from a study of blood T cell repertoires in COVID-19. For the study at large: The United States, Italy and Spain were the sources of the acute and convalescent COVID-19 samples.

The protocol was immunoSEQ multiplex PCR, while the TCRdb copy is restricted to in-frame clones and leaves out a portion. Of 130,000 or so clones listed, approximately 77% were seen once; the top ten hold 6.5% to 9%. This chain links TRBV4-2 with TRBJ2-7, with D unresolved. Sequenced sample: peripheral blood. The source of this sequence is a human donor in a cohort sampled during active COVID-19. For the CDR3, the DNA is TGTGCCAGCAGCCAAGATTGGGCCTCCAACGAGCAGTACTTC. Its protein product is CASSQDWASNEQYF.